This T cell receptor beta chain originates from a study of PD-L1 blockade in urothelial cancer (dated by TCRdb to the late 2010s). Notes on the research overall: Every patient began therapy at some point between 2013 and 2015 and was given atezolizumab 1,200 mg intravenously every 3 weeks. Patients had an ECOG performance status of 0 or 1 and had received between 0 and 3 prior chemotherapy regimens. The study was an exploratory multi-omic analysis of somatic, immune and clinical correlates of response to PD-L1 blockade with atezolizumab in urothelial cancer. Pretreatment tumor samples and matched peripheral blood, collected serially before and after atezolizumab treatment, underwent TCR sequencing. Blood samples were analyzed at two time points: 3 weeks after treatment start (second dose) and 6 weeks after treatment start. In the same patients, pretreatment tumors underwent whole exome sequencing and RNA sequencing in addition to TCR sequencing. Durable clinical benefit was achieved by nine patients but not by the remaining 20. Pretreatment blood TCR-seq was available for about 27 patients, at least one posttreatment blood collection was obtained for approximately 25 patients, and tumor TCR-seq was available for approximately 25 patients. Blood samples gave a median of about 140,000 T cells and tens of thousands of unique TCRs, with a median clonality of approximately 0.078. Durable clinical benefit meant progression-free survival longer than 6 months, and TCR features were also tested against progression-free and overall survival. About nine tenths of the roughly 29 patients were males with bladder-origin urothelial cancer, and about 60% of the 29 reported a prior smoking history.

In regard to this clone: Its antigen target is currently unknown. Within one base of it there is no much larger clone, and no base qualities were kept.

What the time point label conveys for this sample: pretreatment peripheral blood. The cohort comprised approximately 30 patients with locally advanced or metastatic urothelial carcinoma treated at Memorial Sloan Kettering on a trial protocol. Peripheral blood mononuclear cells were collected pretreatment and during treatment, with between 1 and 8 total time points per patient. The Qiagen DNeasy Blood extraction kit was used to purify genomic DNA from total PBMCs and from tumor samples. PBMCs were collected pretreatment and during treatment and were isolated and stored as previously described. The paper's findings and limits, for the study overall: Greater expansion of tumor-associated TCR clones in peripheral blood 3 weeks after the start of treatment was observed in patients with durable benefit (n ≈ 20, p = 0.022). Because the sample size was small (n ≈ 28) and many of the analyses were exploratory, the results are meant to be hypothesis-generating. Improved progression-free and overall survival was associated with having pretreatment peripheral blood TCR clonality below the median.

Synthetic TCR analog templates were spiked into each PCR to estimate absolute template abundance from read counts. The immunoSEQ assay used bias-controlled V and J gene primers to amplify TCRbeta CDR3 regions from genomic DNA. Rearranged TCRbeta segments were sequenced at approximately 20X coverage. The study's processing was this. Clustering was used to correct sequencing errors, and CDR3s were annotated against IMGT so that V, D and J genes could be assigned. Downstream analyses used only productive TCRbeta rearrangements, leaving out any out-of-frame or stop-codon sequences. Clonality was computed as one minus Shannon entropy normalized by the log of the number of unique productive sequences. Fisher's exact test with Benjamini-Hochberg correction, using a cutoff of adjusted p below 0.01, was how clones that differed between time points or between blood and tumor were identified. TCRdb limited this immuneACCESS table to in-frame rearrangements with V and J called. A share of clones is missing; checked studies link under half to unresolved V genes, and the rest is unexplained. V and J calls and clone size are those listed in that table; D and trimming were worked out from the DNA. The sample has about 74,000 clones on record, almost 90% of them singletons. The ten largest clones represent approximately 4.5% of the sample.

From a lookup of the germline V gene, CDR1 and CDR2 are LGHNT and FRNRAP. Trimming removed 1 base from V and 5 bases from J, leaving 9 bases between the germline ends. Reading from cysteine to phenylalanine, the CDR3 counts 13 amino acids. Of the read, only the CDR3 DNA is kept; its 39 bases are in frame from base 1. The rearranged segments are TRBV12-5 and TRBJ2-7, with no confident D gene call. The TCR originated in a man in his 70s with urothelial cancer. This specimen was PBMCs, taken around atezolizumab (anti-PD-L1) treatment. This receptor has the CDR3 CASGLDGFDEQYF. The nucleotide sequence reads as follows: TGTGCTAGTGGTTTGGATGGCTTCGACGAGCAGTACTTC.